This paragraph reports one TCR beta chain. Its specific antigen is unknown. There are no base qualities to consult, and no much larger clone falls within one base. The data were taken from a study of tumor and adjacent non-tumor tissue in lung cancer (dated by TCRdb to 2016 to 2019). Study-wide context: Of the cohort, 12 patients had adenocarcinoma, 2 had squamous cell carcinoma and 1 had small cell lung cancer. Among the 15 or so patients, ages ranged from about 31 to 85 years, some ten were men and 5 were women, and disease was TNM stage I to III. Sequencing produced 130 million or so productive TCRbeta reads in total, an average of approximately 4 million reads per sample. The study compared bulk TCRbeta repertoires from lung tumor tissue and matched distant non-tumor lung tissue of around 14 lung cancer patients. TCRbeta CDR3 sequencing was performed on 25 to 30 paired specimens, with one tumor sample and one normal lung sample collected per patient. General conclusions and limits of the study: The top 100 clones made up a significantly larger cumulative share of the repertoire in normal lung than in tumor tissue. The methods do not name the sequencing platform or mention unique molecular identifiers. Because peripheral blood was not sequenced, the blood TCRbeta repertoires of the lung cancer patients in the study went unexamined. Only 15 patients were included in the cohort, and the need for larger samples and more detailed clinical data was noted by the authors. TCR diversity (inverse Simpson) was significantly higher in tumor than in normal lung tissue (roughly 390 vs 170, P = 0.0075, Mann-Whitney U test). TCR diversity was significantly higher in younger patients, and higher tumor TCR diversity was associated with shorter overall and disease-free survival.

The germline ends are 26 bases apart after V is trimmed by 9 bases and J by 8 bases. The CDR3 runs 16 residues from the cysteine to the phenylalanine. Just the 48-base CDR3 DNA is kept, in frame starting at base 1. CDR1 and CDR2 (MNHNS, SASEGT) derive from the germline V gene. RNA was extracted from bulk unsorted tissue and checked for quality with a NanoDrop ND-1000 and an Agilent 2100. All donors had newly diagnosed lung cancer, had not received prior chemotherapy, and were admitted for thoracic surgery in China between August and November 2014. The study excluded patients who had received radiotherapy or chemotherapy before or who had another cancer at the same time. Surgical tissue pieces of roughly 1-2.2 cm3 were preserved in RNAlater solution and stored at -80 °C until use. The method behind the library was multiplex PCR. Sequencing instrument: Illumina HiSeq 2500. Following protocols modified from ARM-PCR, the researchers constructed TCRbeta libraries through three rounds of nested PCR with primers (Table S4). Before sequencing, PCR products in the 200-500 bp range were cut out of the gel and cleaned up using the QIAquick gel extraction kit. In the authors' own workflow: Trimmomatic was used to clean the reads, FLASH merged the cleaned reads into complete CDR3 sequences, and MiTCR assigned the sequences to V(D)J germline segments. VDJtools was used to compute clonal diversity as the inverse Simpson's index. In-frame sequences lacking a premature stop codon were counted as productive reads. TCRdb reprocessing: public reads trimmed at Q25 with fastp, clones called with MiXCR, in-frame beta chains kept. Each CDR3 protein gets just one entry, which takes the most common genes and DNA from the rows behind it. The V and J calls here are based on TCRdb, not the publication. For this sample the table gives more than 75,000 distinct CDR3 sequences, of which 80% to 85% were detected only once. About an eighth of the sample lies in the top ten.

Sequencing input: lung tumor tissue. Rearrangement joined TRBV6-1 to TRBJ2-1; there is no confident call for the D gene. This receptor was obtained from a woman between 45 and 60 years old with non-small cell lung cancer. In nucleotides, the sequence is TGTGCCAGTAAGAGCCTAATAGGGCCCTTTGTGGATGAGCAGTTCTTC. Its translation is CASKSLIGPFVDEQFF.